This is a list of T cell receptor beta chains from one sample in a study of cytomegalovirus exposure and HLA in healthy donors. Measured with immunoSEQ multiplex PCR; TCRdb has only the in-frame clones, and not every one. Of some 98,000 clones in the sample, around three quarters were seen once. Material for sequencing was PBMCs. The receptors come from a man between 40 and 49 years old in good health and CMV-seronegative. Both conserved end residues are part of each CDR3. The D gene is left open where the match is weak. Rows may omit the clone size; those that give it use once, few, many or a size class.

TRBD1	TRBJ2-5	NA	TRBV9	TGTGCCAGCAGCGTGGGACAGGCCAAAGAGACCCAGTACTTC	CASSVGQAKETQYF
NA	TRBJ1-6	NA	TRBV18	TGTGCCAGCTCACCGGGGCAGTTTTCCTCACCCCTCCACTTT	CASSPGQFSSPLHF
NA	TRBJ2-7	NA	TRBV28	TGTGCCAGCAGGGGAGGAGGATCAATAGCCTACGAGCAGTACTTC	CASRGGGSIAYEQYF
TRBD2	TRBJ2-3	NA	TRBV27	TGTGCCAGCAGTCTGGATTTCCCGACTAGCGGGAGGGAGTATTTT	CASSLDFPTSGREYF
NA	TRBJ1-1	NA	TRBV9	TGTGCCAGCAGCGCAACGGACATGAACACTGAAGCTTTCTTT	CASSATDMNTEAFF
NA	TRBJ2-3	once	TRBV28	TGTGCCAGCAGTTTAGTTAGCCGGCAGATCACAGATACGCAGTATTTT	CASSLVSRQITDTQYF
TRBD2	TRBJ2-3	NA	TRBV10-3	TGTGCCACCTCGGGACTAGCTAACACAGATACGCAGTATTTT	CATSGLANTDTQYF
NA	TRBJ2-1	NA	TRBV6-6	TGTGCCATCATAAACAGGAATGAGCAGTTCTTC	CAIINRNEQFF
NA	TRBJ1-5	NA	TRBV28	TGTGCCAGCCTGGGCGGGGTGAGCAATCAGCCCCAGCATTTT	CASLGGVSNQPQHF
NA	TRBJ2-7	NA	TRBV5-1	TGCGCCAGCAGCCTGGTTGCTTGGGGACTCGATATAACCTACGAGCAGTACTTC	CASSLVAWGLDITYEQYF
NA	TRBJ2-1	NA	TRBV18	TGTGCCAGCTCACCAGGGCCCCTAATGCATGAGCAGTTCTTC	CASSPGPLMHEQFF
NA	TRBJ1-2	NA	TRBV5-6	TGTGCCAGCAGCCCCTTCGGGGGGCGCCGCTATGGCTACACCTTC	CASSPFGGRRYGYTF
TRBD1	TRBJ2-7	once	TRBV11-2	TGTGCCAGCAGCCCCCCAGGGGGAAATCTGTACTTC	CASSPPGGNLYF
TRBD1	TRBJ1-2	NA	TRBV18	TGTGCCAGCTCACCGGGACAGGGGAACTATGGCTACACCTTC	CASSPGQGNYGYTF
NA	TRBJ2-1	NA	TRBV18	TGTGCCAGCTCAAAGCAAGGACAAATCAACTACAATGAGCAGTTCTTC	CASSKQGQINYNEQFF
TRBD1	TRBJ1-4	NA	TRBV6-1	TGTGTGATAGGGGACAGAAGGCTGGAAAAACTGTTTTTT	CVIGDRRLEKLFF
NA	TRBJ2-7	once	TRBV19	TGTGCCAGTAGTTCAGGCGGGCCTACCCCCTACGAGCAGTACTTC	CASSSGGPTPYEQYF
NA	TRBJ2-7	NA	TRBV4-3	TGCGCCAGCAGCCAAGGGACGGGAGTATCAGACGAGCAGTACTTC	CASSQGTGVSDEQYF
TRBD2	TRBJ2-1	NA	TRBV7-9	TGTGCCAGCAGCTTAGGGACTAGCGGAGACTCCTACAATGAGCAGTTCTTC	CASSLGTSGDSYNEQFF
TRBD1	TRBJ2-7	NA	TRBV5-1	TGCGCCAGCAGCCCCAGGACAGGTTACGAGCAGTACTTC	CASSPRTGYEQYF
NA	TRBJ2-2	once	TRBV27	TGTGCCAGCAGCCCCCGGGACATCATCATAGGCACCGGGGAGCTGTTTTTT	CASSPRDIIIGTGELFF
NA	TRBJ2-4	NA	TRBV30	TGTGCCTGGAGTGGGTCCAGGTTACTTCAGTACTTC	CAWSGSRLLQYF
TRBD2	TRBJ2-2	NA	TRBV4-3	TGCGCCAGCAGCCACCTCCGGGGGGGTTTGAACACCGGGGAGCTGTTTTTT	CASSHLRGGLNTGELFF
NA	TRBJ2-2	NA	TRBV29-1	TGCAGCGTTGAAGTCCTGCGGCAGGGGAACACCGGGGAGCTGTTTTTT	CSVEVLRQGNTGELFF
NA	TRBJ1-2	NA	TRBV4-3	TGCGCCAGCAGCCAAGAATTTCCAGGAAGTTATGGCTACACCTTC	CASSQEFPGSYGYTF
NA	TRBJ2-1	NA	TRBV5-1	TGCGCCAGCAGCCCTGGGCAGGATGAGCAGTTCTTC	CASSPGQDEQFF
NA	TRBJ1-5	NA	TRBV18	TGTGCCAGCTCACCATTGCGGGATAGCAATCAGCCCCAGCATTTT	CASSPLRDSNQPQHF
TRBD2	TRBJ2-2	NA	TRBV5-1	TGCGCCAGCAGCCTGACTAGCGCGGGAGCTATCACCGGGGAGCTGTTTTTT	CASSLTSAGAITGELFF
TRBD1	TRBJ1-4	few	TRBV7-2	TGTGCCAGCAGCTATTATCCGGGACAGGACTATGCAACTAATGAAAAACTGTTTTTT	CASSYYPGQDYATNEKLFF
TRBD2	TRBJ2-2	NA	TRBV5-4	TGTGCCAGCAGCTTGGTAGCTAGCGGGGCGGGGGTAAACACCGGGGAGCTGTTTTTT	CASSLVASGAGVNTGELFF
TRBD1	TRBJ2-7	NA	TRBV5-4	TGTGCCAGCAGCTTAAGACAGGGGGGCGCCTACGAGCAGTACTTC	CASSLRQGGAYEQYF
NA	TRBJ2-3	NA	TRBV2	TGTGCCAGCAAAACCGGGGGGCCAGATACGCAGTATTTT	CASKTGGPDTQYF
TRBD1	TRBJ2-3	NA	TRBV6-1	TGTGCCAGCACGACTGGGACAGTGGGTACAGATACGCAGTATTTT	CASTTGTVGTDTQYF
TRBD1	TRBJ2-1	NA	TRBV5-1	TGCGCCAGCAGCTCCTACCCGACAGGGGGCGGGTACAATGAGCAGTTCTTC	CASSSYPTGGGYNEQFF
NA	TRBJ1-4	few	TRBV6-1	TGTGCCAGCAGTGAAGCGGCAGGGGCTAATGAAAAACTGTTTTTT	CASSEAAGANEKLFF
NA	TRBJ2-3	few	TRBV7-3	TGTGCCAGCAGCCCGGAGGCCAGCACAGATACGCAGTATTTT	CASSPEASTDTQYF
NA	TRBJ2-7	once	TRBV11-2	TGTGCCAGCAGCCTAGGAAGCGGCAGGTCGTCCAACGAGCAGTACTTC	CASSLGSGRSSNEQYF
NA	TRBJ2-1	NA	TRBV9	TGTGCCAGCAGGGTTAAGACGCCCACGGGCAATGAGCAGTTCTTC	CASRVKTPTGNEQFF
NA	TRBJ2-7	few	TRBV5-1	TGCGCCAGCAGCTCCGCCTACGAGCAGTACTTC	CASSSAYEQYF
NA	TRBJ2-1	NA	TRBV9	TGTGCCAGCAGCGTAGCGGAGGGCCTCTCCAATGAGCAGTTCTTC	CASSVAEGLSNEQFF
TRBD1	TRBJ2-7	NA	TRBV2	TGTGCCAGCAGGAGGGGACAGGCTTCCTACGAGCAGTACTTC	CASRRGQASYEQYF